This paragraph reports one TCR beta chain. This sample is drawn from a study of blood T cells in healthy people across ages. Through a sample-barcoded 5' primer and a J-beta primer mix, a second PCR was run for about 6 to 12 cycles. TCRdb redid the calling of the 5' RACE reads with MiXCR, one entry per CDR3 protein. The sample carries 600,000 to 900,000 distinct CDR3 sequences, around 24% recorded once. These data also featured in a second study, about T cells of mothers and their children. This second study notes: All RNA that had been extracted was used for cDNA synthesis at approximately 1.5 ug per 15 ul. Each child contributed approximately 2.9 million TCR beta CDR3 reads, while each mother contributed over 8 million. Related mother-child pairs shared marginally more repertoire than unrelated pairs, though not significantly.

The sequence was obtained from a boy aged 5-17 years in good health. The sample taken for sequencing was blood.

CDR3 DNA: TGCGCCAGCAGCTTGGTCGGGTTGGGCCCAACTAATGAAAAACTGTTTTTT. Translating it yields CASSLVGLGPTNEKLFF. V gene TRBV5-1 combines with J gene TRBJ1-4; D call uncertain. CDR1 is SGHRS and CDR2 is YFSETQ in the germline V gene. V lost 0 bases to trimming and J lost 0 bases, with 12 bases between them. The CDR3 is 17 residues long. Together with reference TRBV5-1 and TRBJ1-4, the CDR3 gives the full variable domain: KAGVTQTPRYLIKTRGQQVTLSCSPISGHRSVSWYQQTPGQGLQFLFEYFSETQRNKGNFPGRFSGRQFSNSRSEMNVSTLELGDSALYLCASSLVGLGPTNEKLFFGSGTQLSVL.